The 30 T cell receptor beta chains reported below all come from one sample, sequenced in a study of blood T cell repertoires in COVID-19. This table comes from immunoSEQ multiplex PCR, and its TCRdb copy is limited to in-frame clones, with some not included. The table lists about 190,000 clones, roughly 84% of them singletons. The specimen was peripheral blood. These receptors were taken from a woman of 80 years or more with active or convalescent COVID-19.

The V call is TRBV5-5, the J call TRBJ1-2; 9 bases are shared with TRBD1. CDR1 is SGHKS, CDR2 YYEKEE, per germline (reference sequence). V gave up 4 bases and J gave up 8 bases; unmatched junction bases: 9. The CDR3 extends over 14 amino acids. The CDR3 region is CASSPTGGNVGYTF. The CDR3 DNA follows: TGTGCCAGCAGCCCGACAGGGGGGAATGTAGGCTACACCTTC.

This clone was found a few times. J is TRBJ1-2 and V is TRBV5-6; unclear D gene. The CDR3 spans 11 residues. V was clipped by 3 bases and J by 4 bases, with 4 bases between them. The germline CDR1 and CDR2 sequences are SGHDT and YYEEEE. The CDR3 loop is CASSSRYGYTF. The CDR3 bases are TGTGCCAGCAGCTCCCGCTATGGCTACACCTTC.

J is TRBJ2-1 and V is TRBV7-6, with 9 positions matching TRBD2. V shed 5 bases, J shed 5 bases, and the junction held 13 bases outside the gene matches. Germline values: CDR1 SGHVS, CDR2 FNYEAQ. The length of the CDR3 is 17 residues. The CDR3 DNA sequence: TGTGCCAGCAGCCGCCAGCTGTTAGCGGGAGTAGACAATGAGCAGTTCTTC. It specifies CASSRQLLAGVDNEQFF.

The rearrangement links TRBV7-3 to TRBJ1-1; 8 bases align to TRBD1. The CDR3 length is 17 residues. The germline V gene encodes CDR1 SGHTA and CDR2 FQGTGA. The J segment lost 0 bases and the V segment lost 5 bases, leaving 11 bases of the junction unmatched. The CDR3 nucleotides read TGTGCCAGCAGCGGTCCGCGCGCCAGGGGGCTGAACACTGAAGCTTTCTTT. Protein product: CASSGPRARGLNTEAFF.

The chain links TRBV10-1 to TRBJ2-5; 7 bases map to TRBD1. Per germline, CDR1 WNHNN and CDR2 SYGVQD (reference sequence). The V segment lost 6 bases and the J segment 0 bases; nucleotides outside the gene matches: 7. The CDR3 consists of 15 residues. CDR3 loop: CASSRTGQHQETQYF. The CDR3 DNA sequence: TGCGCCAGCAGCCGCACGGGACAGCACCAAGAGACCCAGTACTTC.

The gene calls are TRBV7-2 and TRBJ1-5, with TRBD1 matching over 9 bases. With V trimmed by 0 bases and J by 2 bases, 11 bases remained unmatched. Germline CDR1 SGHTA, CDR2 FQGNSA. CDR3 size: 19 residues. The CDR3 loop is CASSLAPGTGTTGNQPQHF. CDR3 nucleotides: TGTGCCAGCAGCTTAGCCCCCGGGACAGGGACTACTGGCAATCAGCCCCAGCATTTT.

This clone showed up just once. This rearrangement joins TRBV19 to TRBJ2-5, with 9 bases identical to TRBD2. V lost 3 bases and J lost 5; bases outside the gene matches: 7. CDR1 is LNHDA, CDR2 SQIVND, per germline (reference sequence). The CDR3 is 15 amino acids. The CDR3 nucleotides read TGTGCCAGTAGTATGGTAGCGGGAGCTATGGAGACCCAGTACTTC. Protein sequence: CASSMVAGAMETQYF. The whole variable domain, remainder taken from reference TRBV19 and TRBJ2-5, is DGGITQSPKYLFRKEGQNVTLSCEQNLNHDAMYWYRQDPGQGLRLIYYSQIVNDFQKGDIAEGYSVSREKKESFPLTVTSAQKNPTAFYLCASSMVAGAMETQYFGPGTRLLVL.

Remarks on this clone: A junction end diverges from the germline sequence, so it may reflect a read error. J is TRBJ2-5 and V is TRBV7-7; 11 bases map to TRBD1. CDR3 length: 17 residues. CDR1 is SSHAT, CDR2 FNYEAQ, per germline (reference sequence). The CDR3 DNA is TGTGCTAGCAGCTTAGAGTCTTGGACAGGGGGCGGAGAGACCCAGTACTTC. It specifies CASSLESWTGGGETQYF.

The genes are TRBV14 and TRBJ2-2; 8 bases are a match to TRBD2. With 3 bases clipped from V and 0 bases from J, the junction kept 3 bases outside the gene matches. The germline V gene encodes CDR1 SGHDN and CDR2 FVKESK. CDR3 length: 16 residues. CDR3 DNA: TGTGCCAGCAGCCAGATACTAGCGGCGAACACCGGGGAGCTGTTTTTT. Amino acids: CASSQILAANTGELFF. The whole variable domain, filled in from reference TRBV14 and TRBJ2-2, reads EAGVTQFPSHSVIEKGQTVTLRCDPISGHDNLYWYRRVMGKEIKFLLHFVKESKQDESGMPNNRFLAERTGGTYSTLKVQPAELEDSGVYFCASSQILAANTGELFFGEGSRLTVL.

The chain carries TRBV28 and TRBJ2-7, with D tentatively TRBD2 (7 bases). Germline assignment: CDR1 MDHEN and CDR2 SYDVKM. This CDR3 has 14 amino acids. Trimming pared 6 bases from V and 6 bases from J, leaving 18 bases between. This chain's CDR3 is CASSYGGTNREQYF. The CDR3 coding sequence is TGTGCCAGCAGCTACGGGGGGACAAATCGCGAGCAGTACTTC. Full variable domain (missing parts from reference TRBV28 and TRBJ2-7): DVKVTQSSRYLVKRTGEKVFLECVQDMDHENMFWYRQDPGLGLRLIYFSYDVKMKEKGDIPEGYSVSREKKERFSLILESASTNQTSMYLCASSYGGTNREQYFGPGTRLTVT.

The chain is built from TRBV5-1 and TRBJ1-2, with D tentatively TRBD1 (6 bases). The CDR3 totals 14 residues. Germline lookup yields CDR1 SGHRS and CDR2 YFSETQ. V lost 0 bases to trimming and J lost 4 bases, with 10 bases between them. Here the CDR3 DNA reads TGCGCCAGCAGCTTGGATCAGGGGACCTATGGCTACACCTTC. Its protein is CASSLDQGTYGYTF.

This chain uses TRBV3-1 (or the pseudogene TRBV3-2) with TRBJ2-3; 8 bases match TRBD2. The junction had 10 bases not matched to a gene; V was cut back by 4 bases and J by 4 bases. Germline lookup yields CDR1 LGHDT and CDR2 YNNKEL (reference sequence). The CDR3 sequence is 16 residues long. CDR3 loop: CASSRTSGGGADTQYF. The CDR3 bases are TGTGCCAGCAGCCGAACAAGCGGGGGAGGCGCAGATACGCAGTATTTT.

This chain uses TRBV2 with TRBJ1-5; TRBD1 matches 8 bases. The CDR3 runs to 16 residues. The V segment lost 4 bases and the J segment 1 base; nucleotides outside the gene matches: 6. The germline V gene has CDR1 SNHLY and CDR2 FYNNEI. CDR3 sequence: CASSGTGMGSNQPQHF. CDR3 DNA sequence: TGTGCCAGCAGTGGGACAGGGATGGGCAGCAATCAGCCCCAGCATTTT.

CDR3 residues: CASSVGQGFYGYTF. CDR3 in DNA: TGTGCCAGCAGTGTGGGACAGGGTTTCTATGGCTACACCTTC. This chain connects TRBV2 to TRBJ1-2; 9 bases line up with TRBD1. The CDR3 loop spans 14 amino acids. With 4 bases clipped from V and 4 bases from J, the junction kept 4 bases outside the gene matches. Germline V gives CDR1 SNHLY, CDR2 FYNNEI.

The chain couples TRBV28 to TRBJ2-7; 11 positions match TRBD2. The germline gives CDR1 MDHEN, CDR2 SYDVKM. The CDR3 is 15 amino acids. V lost 4 bases to trimming and J lost 3 bases; unmatched junction nucleotides: 5. DNA for the CDR3: TGTGCCAGCAGTTCTACGACTAGCGGGATCTACGAGCAGTACTTC. Translated: CASSSTTSGIYEQYF.

The chain recombines TRBV5-1 with TRBJ1-5, with TRBD1 identical over 8 bases. V lost 4 bases and J lost 6; bases outside the gene matches: 6. Germline CDR1 reads SGHRS; CDR2 reads YFSETQ. The CDR3 runs 14 residues. In DNA form, the CDR3 reads TGCGCCAGCAGCATAGACAGGGGCGGTCAGCCCCAGCATTTT. Protein product: CASSIDRGGQPQHF.

V usage is TRBV6-5 and J usage is TRBJ1-5; D ambiguous. V was clipped by 6 bases and J by 4 bases, with 16 bases between them. The CDR3 is 15 amino acids. The V gene's germline CDR1 is MNHEY and CDR2 SVGAGI. This CDR3 reads CASREGALANQPQHF. The CDR3 DNA is TGTGCCAGCAGGGAGGGCGCACTAGCAAATCAGCCCCAGCATTTT.

The chain links TRBV5-1 to TRBJ2-7, with TRBD1 as a possible D gene (5 bases). V lost 2 bases and J 5 bases, leaving 14 bases between the germline ends. The CDR3 has 14 amino acids. Germline loops: CDR1 SGHRS, CDR2 YFSETQ. The CDR3 DNA reads TGCGCCAGCAGCTTCACGGAAGGGGTGAACGAGCAGTACTTC. Translated: CASSFTEGVNEQYF.

This clone showed up just once. The gene calls are TRBV2 and TRBJ1-6, with 7 nucleotides matching TRBD1. Germline V lookup: CDR1 SNHLY, CDR2 FYNNEI. The CDR3 sequence is 15 residues long. V lost 0 bases and J lost 7; bases outside the gene matches: 3. Written as DNA, the CDR3 is TGTGCCAGCAGTGAAGCGGGACAGTTGAATTCACCCCTCCACTTT. Protein sequence: CASSEAGQLNSPLHF.

This clone was counted a few times. The chain couples TRBV7-3 to TRBJ1-1, with 11 bases aligning to TRBD1. The CDR3 sequence is 15 residues long. With 0 bases clipped from V and 11 bases from J, the junction kept 8 bases outside the gene matches. Germline V gives CDR1 SGHTA, CDR2 FQGTGA. The CDR3 protein is CASSLTGQGEGGAFF. The CDR3 DNA is TGTGCCAGCAGCTTAACGGGACAGGGGGAAGGTGGCGCTTTCTTT.

The chain recombines TRBV5-1 with TRBJ2-3, with D perhaps TRBD2 (5 bases). The V gene's germline CDR1 is SGHRS and CDR2 YFSETQ. Trimming shortened V by 0 bases and J by 2 bases, and 13 bases separated the two germline ends. The CDR3 extends over 16 amino acids. CDR3 sequence (DNA): TGCGCCAGCAGCTTGGGAGGGAGTTCTACCACAGATACGCAGTATTTT. Amino acids: CASSLGGSSTTDTQYF.

CDR3 sequence: CASSFPGNGYTF. CDR3 nucleotides: TGTGCCAGCAGTTTTCCGGGGAACGGCTACACCTTC. The chain uses TRBV12-3 or TRBV12-4 and TRBJ1-2; D gene ambiguous. With 3 bases removed from V and 8 bases from J, the gap between germline ends came to 10 bases. The CDR3 has 12 amino acids.

The chain recombines TRBV5-1 with TRBJ2-1; unclear D gene. V was clipped by 3 bases and J by 0 bases, with 10 bases between them. Germline loops: CDR1 SGHRS, CDR2 YFSETQ. This CDR3 is 15 amino acids long. The CDR3 DNA follows: TGCGCCAGCAGCTCTTCATGGAGCTCCTACAATGAGCAGTTCTTC. Its translation is CASSSSWSSYNEQFF.

This clone turned up a few times. Here the CDR3 DNA reads TGTGCCAGCAGCTTGGGACTAGCGGGATTTTACGAGCAGTACTTC. Amino acid sequence: CASSLGLAGFYEQYF. The chain combines TRBV5-5 with TRBJ2-7, with 11 bases that match TRBD2. V gave up 0 bases and J gave up 4 bases; unmatched junction bases: 3. The CDR3 totals 15 residues. Germline assignment: CDR1 SGHKS and CDR2 YYEKEE (reference sequence).

V usage is TRBV30 and J usage is TRBJ2-7; perhaps TRBD1 as D (6 bases). CDR1 and CDR2 (germline): GTSNPN, SVGIG (reference sequence). The V end lost 0 bases, the J end lost 6 bases, and 18 bases lay between the germline ends. This CDR3 has 15 amino acids. CDR3 nucleotides: TGTGCCTGGAGTGTACCGAGGCCAGGGGATGGCGAGCAGTACTTC. Its translation is CAWSVPRPGDGEQYF.

The V call is TRBV29-1, the J call TRBJ2-5; maybe TRBD1 (6 bases). The germline CDR1 and CDR2 sequences are SQVTM and ANQGSEA. The ends were cut back, 6 bases at V and 2 bases at J, with 10 bases in the middle. The CDR3 runs 12 residues. The CDR3 spells CSVAGQQETQYF. The CDR3 nucleotides read TGCAGCGTCGCCGGACAGCAAGAGACCCAGTACTTC.

This chain links TRBV14 with TRBJ2-7; 7 nucleotides agree with TRBD1. Trimming removed 5 bases from V and 7 bases from J; junction bases left unmatched: 17. Germline V CDR1 and CDR2: SGHDN, FVKESK. The CDR3 has 16 amino acids. CDR3 sequence reads: CASSEKVGQAPWEQYF. In nucleotides, the CDR3 is TGTGCCAGCAGCGAAAAAGTAGGACAGGCGCCGTGGGAGCAGTACTTC.

V is TRBV24-1 and J is TRBJ2-1, with 8 positions matching TRBD2. CDR1 and CDR2 (germline): KGHDR, SFDVKD. Trimming removed 2 bases from V and 0 bases from J; junction bases left unmatched: 2. The CDR3 contains 16 residues. The chain's CDR3 is CATSDSLAGSYNEQFF. The CDR3 region has the DNA TGTGCCACCAGTGATTCCCTAGCGGGCTCCTACAATGAGCAGTTCTTC.

The chain has TRBV7-3 and TRBJ2-5; tentative D call: TRBD1 (6 bases). Trimming pared 4 bases from V and 3 bases from J, leaving 9 bases between. CDR3 length equals 13 residues. The germline CDR1 and CDR2 sequences are SGHTA and FQGTGA. The DNA for the CDR3 is TGTGCCAGCAGCTGGACAGTAGAAGAGACCCAGTACTTC. Protein sequence: CASSWTVEETQYF. Filled out from reference TRBV7-3 and TRBJ2-5, the complete variable domain reads GAGVSQTPSNKVTEKGKYVELRCDPISGHTALYWYRQSLGQGPEFLIYFQGTGAADDSGLPNDRFFAVRPEGSVSTLKIQRTERGDSAVYLCASSWTVEETQYFGPGTRLLVL.

The CDR3 reads CASRLGGLMNTEAFF. The CDR3 DNA reads TGTGCCAGCAGGCTGGGGGGGCTGATGAACACTGAAGCTTTCTTT. The V and J genes are TRBV28 and TRBJ1-1, with D possibly matching TRBD1 (6 bases). This CDR3 is built from 15 residues. V dropped 6 bases and J dropped 0 bases, with 14 bases sitting between them. The germline V gene has CDR1 MDHEN and CDR2 SYDVKM. Based on the CDR3 plus reference TRBV28 and TRBJ1-1, the full variable domain is DVKVTQSSRYLVKRTGEKVFLECVQDMDHENMFWYRQDPGLGLRLIYFSYDVKMKEKGDIPEGYSVSREKKERFSLILESASTNQTSMYLCASRLGGLMNTEAFFGQGTRLTVV.